This TCR beta chain emerged from a study of blood T cell repertoires in COVID-19. About the study: Samples representing acute and convalescent COVID-19 were sourced from the United States, Italy and Spain. Sources were T cells, B-cell-depleted T cells, or PBMCs; the material itself was cDNA or gDNA.

The table came from immunoSEQ multiplex PCR; TCRdb's copy has only in-frame clones and leaves some out. Of some 89,000 clones listed, around 80% are singletons. This receptor was obtained from a man between 65 and 79 years old with acute or convalescent COVID-19. Sequences were obtained from peripheral blood.

CDR3 coding DNA: TGTGCCAGCAGTTTAGGGGCGAATGAGCAGTTCTTC. Amino acid sequence: CASSLGANEQFF. The chain joins TRBV27 to TRBJ2-1; tentative D call: TRBD1 (5 bases). This CDR3 region has 12 residues. V lost 2 bases and J 7 bases, leaving 6 bases between the germline ends. The germline gives CDR1 MNHEY, CDR2 SMNVEV (reference sequence).